This T cell receptor (beta chain) is from a study of CD8 T cells in ankylosing spondylitis. The CDR3 runs 15 residues. CDR1 is DFQATT and CDR2 is SNEGSKA in the germline V gene (reference sequence). Trimming removed 6 bases at V and 6 bases at J, with 21 bases between. Study results and limitations: Clones linked with disease were CD8+ and fairly uncommon in the peripheral blood. Past studies reported some motif variants in reactive arthritis synovial fluid and blood. A TCR beta motif of eight or nine highly homologous variants seemed to mark ankylosing spondylitis blood.

There are a few counts of this clonotype. Its specificity is unknown. Quantitative 5'-RACE was performed with molecular barcodes, and it yielded the TCR beta libraries. TCRdb re-called the 5' RACE reads through MiXCR, storing one row per CDR3 protein. The sample gives approximately 250,000 distinct CDR3 sequences, roughly 32% of which show up once; around 4.4% is in the top ten. The sample taken for sequencing was blood, either unsorted or a sorted T cell fraction (not recorded which). The receptor was isolated from a male donor with ankylosing spondylitis or in good health (not recorded which). The chain is built from TRBV20-1 and TRBJ1-5; D not resolved. The chain's CDR3 is CSAPSGVRSGQPQHF. The CDR3 nucleotides read TGCAGTGCCCCAAGCGGTGTCAGGTCAGGTCAGCCCCAGCATTTT.